This TCR beta chain was captured in a study of blood T cell repertoires in COVID-19. About the research overall: The United States, Italy and Spain supplied acute and convalescent COVID-19 samples. T cells, B-cell-depleted T cells, or PBMCs provided the cDNA or gDNA that served as material.

The CDR3 runs 14 residues. Germline CDR1 is MDHEN and CDR2 is SYDVKM. V lost 4 bases, J lost 2 bases, and 4 bases stayed unmatched. Per the original data handling: From reference gene primer amplification, estimates of nucleated cell counts were derived. The protocol was immunoSEQ multiplex PCR, while the TCRdb copy is restricted to in-frame clones and leaves out a portion. The V and J calls and clone size come from that table; D and trimming were worked out from the DNA. The data contain approximately 130,000 clones, approximately 80% of them singletons. The chain recombines TRBV28 with TRBJ2-7, with 8 bases fitting TRBD2. This clonotype was sampled from a woman aged 60-75 years with active or convalescent COVID-19. Sequenced sample: peripheral blood. CDR3 bases: TGTGCCAGCAGTTCCTGGACTAGCCCCTACGAGCAGTACTTC. Protein product: CASSSWTSPYEQYF.